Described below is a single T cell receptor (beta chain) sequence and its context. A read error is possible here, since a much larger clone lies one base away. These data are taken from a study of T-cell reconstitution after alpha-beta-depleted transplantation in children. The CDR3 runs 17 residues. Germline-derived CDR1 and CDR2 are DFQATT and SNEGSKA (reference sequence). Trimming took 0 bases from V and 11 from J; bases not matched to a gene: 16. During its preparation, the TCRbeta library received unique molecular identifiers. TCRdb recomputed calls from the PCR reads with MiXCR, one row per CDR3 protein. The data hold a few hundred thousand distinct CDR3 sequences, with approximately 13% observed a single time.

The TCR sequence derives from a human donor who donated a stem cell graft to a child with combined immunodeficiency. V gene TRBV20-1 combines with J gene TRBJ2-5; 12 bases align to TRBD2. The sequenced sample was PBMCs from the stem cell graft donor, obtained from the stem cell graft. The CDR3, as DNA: TGCAGTGCTAGAGATCCTTGGACTAGCGGGGACTACAATGAGCAGTACTTC. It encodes CSARDPWTSGDYNEQYF.